This TCR beta chain appears in the sequencing data of a study of T cell responses to AZD1222 COVID-19 vaccine. General study findings and limits: Researchers report vaccine-associated CD4 TCRs spanning spike, with dominance at 160-218 and 743-854. Donors were largely white British and mainly female; clonal diversity was possibly underestimated. The study reported that nearly half of spike-specific TCRs target unmutated variant regions.

The assay was immunoSEQ multiplex PCR, and TCRdb's table has in-frame clones only and misses some. The profile shows around 150,000 clones, around 84% of them singletons. In the case of this clone: Its specificity is unknown.

Looked up from germline, CDR1 is SGHTA and CDR2 is FQGTGA. The germline V and J ends were trimmed by 2 bases and 2 bases, with 15 bases remaining between them. This CDR3 spans 16 amino acids. The TCR comes from an adult in good health. The rearrangement uses TRBV7-3 and TRBJ1-1; D not resolved. Source: peripheral blood, taken on day 0 of AZD1222 vaccination. The CDR3 DNA reads as TGTGCCAGCAGCTTAGATCGTCCAGAGGTAAACACTGAAGCTTTCTTT. This gives the protein CASSLDRPEVNTEAFF.